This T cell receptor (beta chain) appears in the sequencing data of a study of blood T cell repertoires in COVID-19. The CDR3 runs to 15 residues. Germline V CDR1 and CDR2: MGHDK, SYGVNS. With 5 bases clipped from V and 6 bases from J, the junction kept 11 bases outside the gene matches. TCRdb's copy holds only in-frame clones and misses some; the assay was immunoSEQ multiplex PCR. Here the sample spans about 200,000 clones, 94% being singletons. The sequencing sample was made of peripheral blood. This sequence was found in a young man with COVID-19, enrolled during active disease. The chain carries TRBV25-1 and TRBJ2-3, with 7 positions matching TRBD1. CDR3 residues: CASSSSTGNRDTQYF. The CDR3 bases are TGTGCCAGCAGTTCCTCGACAGGGAATCGGGATACGCAGTATTTT.